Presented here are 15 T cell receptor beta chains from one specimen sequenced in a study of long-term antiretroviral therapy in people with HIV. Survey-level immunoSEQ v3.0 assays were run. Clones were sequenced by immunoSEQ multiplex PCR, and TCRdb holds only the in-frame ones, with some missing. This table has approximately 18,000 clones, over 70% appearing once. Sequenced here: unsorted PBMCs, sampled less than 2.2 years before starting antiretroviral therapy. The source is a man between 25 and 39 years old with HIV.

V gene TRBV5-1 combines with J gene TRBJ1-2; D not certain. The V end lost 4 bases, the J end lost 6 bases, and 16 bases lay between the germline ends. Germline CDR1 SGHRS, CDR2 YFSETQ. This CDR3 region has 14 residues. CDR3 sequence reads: CASSVTPLVDGYTF. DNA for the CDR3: TGCGCCAGCAGCGTAACGCCGCTTGTTGATGGCTACACCTTC.

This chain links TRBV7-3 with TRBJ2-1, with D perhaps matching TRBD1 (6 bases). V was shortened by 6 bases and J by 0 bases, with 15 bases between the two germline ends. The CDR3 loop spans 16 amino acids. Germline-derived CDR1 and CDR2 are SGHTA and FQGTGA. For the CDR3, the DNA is TGTGCCAGCAGTTCTAATCAGGGGAGCTCCTACAATGAGCAGTTCTTC. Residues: CASSSNQGSSYNEQFF.

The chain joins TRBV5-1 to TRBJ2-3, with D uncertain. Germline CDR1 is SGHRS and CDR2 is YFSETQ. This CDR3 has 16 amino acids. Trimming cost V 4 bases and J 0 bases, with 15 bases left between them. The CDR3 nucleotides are TGCGCCAGCAGCCACTTCGGCGCTCCAAGCACAGATACGCAGTATTTT. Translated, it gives CASSHFGAPSTDTQYF.

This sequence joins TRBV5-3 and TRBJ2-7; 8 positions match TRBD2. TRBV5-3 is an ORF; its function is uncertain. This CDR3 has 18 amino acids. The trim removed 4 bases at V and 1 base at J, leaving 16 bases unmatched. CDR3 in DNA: TGTGCCAGAAGCCCCGCGGGGGGACGGGAGCGGGGGTCCTACGAGCAGTACTTC. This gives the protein CARSPAGGRERGSYEQYF.

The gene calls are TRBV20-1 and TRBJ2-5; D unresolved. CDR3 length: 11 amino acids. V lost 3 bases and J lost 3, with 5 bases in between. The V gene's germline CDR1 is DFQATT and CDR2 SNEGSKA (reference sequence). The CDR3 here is CSARPEETQYF. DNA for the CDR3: TGCAGTGCTAGGCCCGAAGAGACCCAGTACTTC.

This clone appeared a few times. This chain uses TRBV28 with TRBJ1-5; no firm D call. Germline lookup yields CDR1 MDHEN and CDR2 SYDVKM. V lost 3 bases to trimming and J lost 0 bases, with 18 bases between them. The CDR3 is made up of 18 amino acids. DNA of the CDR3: TGTGCCAGCAGTTTCGTGGGGTCGGGTGGATATAGCAATCAGCCCCAGCATTTT. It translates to CASSFVGSGGYSNQPQHF. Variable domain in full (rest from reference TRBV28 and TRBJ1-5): DVKVTQSSRYLVKRTGEKVFLECVQDMDHENMFWYRQDPGLGLRLIYFSYDVKMKEKGDIPEGYSVSREKKERFSLILESASTNQTSMYLCASSFVGSGGYSNQPQHFGDGTRLSIL.

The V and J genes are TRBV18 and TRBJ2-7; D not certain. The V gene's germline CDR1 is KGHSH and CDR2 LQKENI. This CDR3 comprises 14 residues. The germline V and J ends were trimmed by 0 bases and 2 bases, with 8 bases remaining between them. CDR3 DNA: TGTGCCAGCTCACCACCCCTAGTCACCTACGAGCAGTACTTC. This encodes CASSPPLVTYEQYF.

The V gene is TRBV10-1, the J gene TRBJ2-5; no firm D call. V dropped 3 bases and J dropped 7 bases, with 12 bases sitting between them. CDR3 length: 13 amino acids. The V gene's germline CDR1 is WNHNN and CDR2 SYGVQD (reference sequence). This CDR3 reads CASSDDPFGTQYF. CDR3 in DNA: TGCGCCAGCAGTGACGACCCCTTTGGGACCCAGTACTTC.

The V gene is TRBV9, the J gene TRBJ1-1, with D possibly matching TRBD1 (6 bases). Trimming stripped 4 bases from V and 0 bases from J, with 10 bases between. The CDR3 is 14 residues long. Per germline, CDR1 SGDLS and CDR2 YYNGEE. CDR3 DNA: TGTGCCAGCAGCCCGAGGGGGGTGAACACTGAAGCTTTCTTT. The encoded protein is CASSPRGVNTEAFF.

The CDR3 DNA follows: TGTGCCAGCTCACCAGGGTTTGATTCTGGAAACACCATATATTTT. This codes for CASSPGFDSGNTIYF. The rearrangement uses TRBV18 and TRBJ1-3; D ambiguous. This CDR3 contains 15 residues. V was shortened by 2 bases and J by 1 base, with 9 bases between the two germline ends. The germline V gene has CDR1 KGHSH and CDR2 LQKENI.

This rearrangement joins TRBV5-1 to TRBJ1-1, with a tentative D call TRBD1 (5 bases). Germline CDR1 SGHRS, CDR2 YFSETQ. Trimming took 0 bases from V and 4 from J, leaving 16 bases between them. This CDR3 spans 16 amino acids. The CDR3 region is CASSLEAQGASTEAFF. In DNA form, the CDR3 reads TGCGCCAGCAGCTTGGAGGCCCAGGGAGCTAGCACTGAAGCTTTCTTT.

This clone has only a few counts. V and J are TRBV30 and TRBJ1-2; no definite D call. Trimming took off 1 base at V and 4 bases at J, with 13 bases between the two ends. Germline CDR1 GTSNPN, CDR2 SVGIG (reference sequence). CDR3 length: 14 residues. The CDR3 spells CAWSGGQGTYGYTF. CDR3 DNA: TGTGCCTGGAGTGGTGGCCAAGGCACCTATGGCTACACCTTC.

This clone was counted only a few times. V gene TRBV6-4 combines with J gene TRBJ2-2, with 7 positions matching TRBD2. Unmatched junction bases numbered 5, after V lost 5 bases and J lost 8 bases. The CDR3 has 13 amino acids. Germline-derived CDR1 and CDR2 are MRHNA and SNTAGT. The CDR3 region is CASSRTSEGELFF. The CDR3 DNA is TGTGCCAGCAGTCGTACTAGCGAGGGGGAGCTGTTTTTT.

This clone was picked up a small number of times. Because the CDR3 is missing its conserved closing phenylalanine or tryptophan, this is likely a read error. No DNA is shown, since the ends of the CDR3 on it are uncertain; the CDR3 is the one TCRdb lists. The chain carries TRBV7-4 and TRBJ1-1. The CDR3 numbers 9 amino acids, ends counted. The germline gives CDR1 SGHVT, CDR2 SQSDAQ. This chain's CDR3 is CASSLASPV.

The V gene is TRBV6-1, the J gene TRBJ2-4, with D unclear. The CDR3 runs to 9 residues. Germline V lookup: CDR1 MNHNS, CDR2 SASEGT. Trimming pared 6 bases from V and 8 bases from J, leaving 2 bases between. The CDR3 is CASRDIQYF. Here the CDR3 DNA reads TGTGCCAGCAGAGACATTCAGTACTTC.